This T cell receptor (beta chain) derives from a study of T cells in Graves' hyperthyroidism and ophthalmopathy. General observations from the study: Ophthalmopathy was predicted by the model a median of approximately 6 months ahead of onset.

The CDR3 totals 20 residues. V was pared by 6 bases and J by 0 bases, with 17 bases of the junction left unmatched. In germline, CDR1 is MNHEY, CDR2 SMNVEV (reference sequence). This clonotype was seen once. Its antigen is unknown. Researchers amplified the TCR beta CDR3 regions from RNA transcripts. The study used the HTBI primer set for a first-round RT-PCR of the TCR CDR3. MiXCR was run by TCRdb on the multiplex PCR reads, yielding one entry per CDR3 protein. The sample lists more than 550,000 distinct CDR3 sequences, approximately 19% seen once, with 16% in the top ten. This sequence joins TRBV27 and TRBJ2-3; 11 positions match TRBD2. Specimen: blood. The receptor's source is a woman in her forties or fifties with Graves' hyperthyroidism that later progressed to Graves' ophthalmopathy. CDR3: CASSPSGTSGPNSSTDTQYF. CDR3 DNA sequence: TGTGCCAGCAGCCCCTCCGGGACTAGCGGACCCAACTCTAGCACAGATACGCAGTATTTT.